A single T cell receptor beta chain is shown here with its context. At least ten counts were recorded for this clonotype. The target of this receptor is not known. There are no base qualities to consult, and no much larger clone falls within one base. Sequencing took place on an Illumina NovaSeq 6000. cDNA libraries for TCRalpha and TCRbeta were prepared by 5'RACE using constant-segment primers, with sample barcodes and unique molecular identifiers added. RNA was extracted from every sample with Trizol reagent. Library amplification was performed in two PCR steps, and a second sample barcode and Illumina TruSeq adapters were introduced in the second step. Sequencing of libraries was performed on an Illumina NovaSeq with 2 x 150 bp paired-end reads. Regarding the original processing steps: Demultiplexing of reads and collapsing into UMI-guided consensus sequences were performed with migec v1.2.7. Using mixcr v2.1.11, the UMI consensuses were aligned to TRA and TRB V and J templates and assembled into clonotypes. Clonotypes were classified as expanded or contracted when called significant by both edgeR and NoisET, with noise models trained on biological replicates. For edgeR calls, the cutoffs were a false discovery rate-adjusted p below 0.01 and a log2 fold-change threshold of 1. PCA with hierarchical clustering of max-normalized trajectories of the 1000 most abundant clonotypes was used as exploratory dynamics analysis. Separately sequenced CD4+ and CD8+ repertoires were used to assign the CD4 or CD8 phenotype of responding clones. In-frame beta chains were kept once TCRdb had trimmed the public reads at Q25 with fastp and called clones with MiXCR. A single entry per CDR3 protein holds the most common genes and DNA from its merged rows. The V and J calls and clone size come from TCRdb's table, not from the authors' own analysis. The table for this sample lists about 340,000 distinct CDR3 sequences; around 20% of them were counted only once. About an eighth of the sample rests with the top ten.

This sample is drawn from a study of T-cell memory formation after mild COVID-19 (dated by TCRdb to the early 2020s). Describing the broader study: TCR sequence clusters from the two donors were largely donor specific. Longitudinal TCRalpha and TCRbeta repertoire sequencing tracked T-cell clones expanding and contracting after mild COVID-19 in a couple of donors. The cohort was made up of two young adult volunteers, one female and one male, who were previously healthy.

PBMCs were isolated by Ficoll-Paque density gradient centrifugation. Based on the germline V gene, the CDR1 and CDR2 sequences are KGHSH and LQKENI. The CDR3, cysteine through phenylalanine, is 20 amino acids long. Of the read, only the CDR3 DNA is kept; its 60 bases are in frame from base 1. After removal of 4 bases from V and 3 bases from J, the junction retains 16 bases not matched to a gene. What the work shows at the level of the full study, not this receptor alone: Some responding clones were detected in pre-infection memory, suggesting pre-existing cross-reactive memory T cells joined the SARS-CoV-2 response. Contracting CD4+ clones were found mainly in CM and EM memory subsets, while CD8+ clones were enriched in EMRA. SARS-CoV-2 specificity was not confirmed for the second-wave clones peaking on day 37. Only two mild cases were covered by the study, and larger cohorts that include severe cases with pre-infection samples were considered necessary. From day 15 to 85, contracting clones showed balanced CD4/CD8 phenotypes, whereas a second wave of clones that expanded from day 15 to 37 leaned towards CD4+.

This TCR was sampled from an adult woman who had mild COVID-19 (a few samples of this study predate the infection). The sample titles of this study are shuffled in the database, so cell type and time point are left out; the donor was told from shared clones. Sequencing was carried out using PBMCs or a T cell subset sorted from them (not recorded which). This chain is built from TRBV18 and TRBJ2-1; TRBD2 agrees with 12 junctional bases. CDR3 protein: CASSLAVLAGGPLHYNEQFF. Read as DNA, the sequence is TGTGCCAGCTCACTAGCGGTACTAGCGGGAGGCCCCCTGCACTACAATGAGCAGTTCTTC.